This TCR beta chain was recorded in a study of read filtering for tumor transcriptome and immune sequencing. The wider study: Patients were 17 to 20 male and 11 to 15 female, mean age roughly 68 years, range roughly 47 to 85. After DNase treatment, RNA was made into whole-transcriptome libraries. Revised staging placed under ten patients in R-ISS I, over 15 in II, roughly 7 in III. The study's findings and limits: Sorted CD138-negative bone marrow cells were not purified T cells.

Germline CDR1 is SGHDN and CDR2 is FVKESK. CDR3 length equals 20 residues. The trim removed 0 bases at V and 4 bases at J, leaving 20 bases unmatched. Molecular barcoded adaptors covering alpha/delta and beta/gamma chains were used on 400 to 450 ng RNA. TCRdb redid the calling of the reads with MiXCR, one entry per CDR3 protein. The sample gives over 50,000 distinct CDR3 sequences, roughly 20% of which show up once; under 13% is in the top ten. This clonotype was seen more than once but under ten times. The antigen is undetermined. The J gene is TRBJ1-2, the V gene TRBV14; 7 nucleotides match TRBD1. The sequence derives from a donor over 35 with multiple myeloma. Input material: a population of CD138-negative cells sorted from bone marrow. The CDR3 DNA is TGTGCCAGCAGCCAAGATCACGGGGGCACACAGGGGCTAGGAATCTATGGCTACACCTTC. Translation: CASSQDHGGTQGLGIYGYTF.